The sequence of this T cell receptor beta chain was determined in a study of T cells in Graves' hyperthyroidism and ophthalmopathy (dated by TCRdb to about 2019). For the wider study: Peripheral blood samples were taken at the time of initial diagnosis, prior to any treatment. A discovery cohort of approximately 97 patients, about 43 with Graves' ophthalmopathy and 55 to 60 with stable Graves' hyperthyroidism, was used to find distinguishing TCR V-J signatures. Whether ophthalmopathy could be predicted prospectively was tested in an independent validation cohort made up of 18 to 20 hyperthyroidism patients plus 17 patients who later progressed to ophthalmopathy. The roughly 100 discovery patients were randomly split 7:3 into training and test sets. In about 6 Graves' hyperthyroidism patients, the study also compared T-cell repertoires from thyroid tissue with T-cell repertoires from blood. Once sampling was done, hyperthyroidism patients were given methimazole at a starting dose of 30 mg daily, whereas ophthalmopathy patients were given high-dose intravenous methylprednisolone. According to the paper, TCR Vbeta CDR3 sequencing was carried out on 135 peripheral blood samples, which came from under 50 ophthalmopathy, fewer than 80 hyperthyroidism and roughly 17 progressor patients.

Amplification of TCR beta CDR3 regions was carried out from RNA transcripts. The first round of RT-PCR for the TCR CDR3 was performed with the HTBI primer set and the Qiagen OneStep RT-PCR kit. Libraries were constructed in a second round of multiplex PCR, after which size selection and purification were carried out. Paired-end sequencing of the libraries was performed with 100 bp reads on an Illumina HiSeq2000. In the original analysis: SOAPnuke was used to process the raw data, with reads discarded if the reads contained adapters or uncalled bases, had a mean Phred below 15, or lacked an exact constant-primer or identifier match. COPE v1.2.5 was used to merge the high-quality paired reads, and each unique nucleotide sequence was defined as a clonotype. Clonotypes were aligned to IMGT TRBV, TRBD and TRBJ reference segments using MiTCR v1.1. The analysis included only V-J combinations with a frequency above 0.0001, which together covered around 99% of the repertoires. The TCS score was defined as the ratio of F50 (clonal expansion) to E x V (chaos), calculated using BLOSUM62-based TCRdist between CDR3 peptides within each V-J. Welch's t-statistics and random forest reduced around 550 V-J features to about 12, which were used in a naive Bayes classifier (R e1071). Using fastp trimming at Q25 and MiXCR clonotype assembly, TCRdb reanalyzed the public sequencing data and kept in-frame beta chains. Each entry merges the rows of one CDR3 protein and shows their most common DNA and genes. What appears here as the V and J calls and clone size reflects TCRdb's work, not the paper's. Present in this sample are roughly 660,000 distinct CDR3 sequences, about 18% of which were seen just once. In total, the top ten clones hold roughly 16% of the sample.

Graves' hyperthyroidism was defined as stable when no progression to ophthalmopathy occurred over 18 months of follow-up. The hyperthyroidism patients were between 18 and 65 years old and newly diagnosed, with a disease duration of less than 2 months. The study excluded patients with uncontrolled infections, other autoimmune diseases, pregnancy or lactation. Diagnoses were established on the basis of clinical symptoms, serum thyroxine and TRAb, thyroid ultrasound, and orbital computed tomography. PBMCs were separated from over 9 ml of fresh peripheral blood using Ficoll-Paque density gradient centrifugation. Total RNA was extracted using Trizol reagent, and RNA quality was assessed on an Agilent 2100 Bioanalyzer. This clonotype came up many times. It has no known antigen specificity. Per-nucleotide qualities are absent, and no much larger clonotype sits a single base away. Beyond this particular receptor, the publication reports: No statistical method was used to fix the sample size in advance, and group allocation was not hidden from the investigators. In cross-validation, a model built on a 13 V-J signature told ophthalmopathy apart from stable hyperthyroidism with over 85% sensitivity and about 81% specificity, and in testing the same model reached 80%/75%. Blood samples also contained most of the expanded thyroid clonotypes (frequency above 0.001), which suggests that blood repertoires may reflect thyroid immune responses. In validation, progression to ophthalmopathy was predicted by the model with around 71% sensitivity and approximately 78% specificity, a median of approximately 6.5 months before onset.

Sequenced material: blood. This clonotype was sampled from a middle-aged man with Graves' hyperthyroidism.

In nucleotides, the sequence is TGTGCCAGTAGACCACTAGCAAAGGCAAACACCGGGGAGCTGTTTTTT. It is translated as CASRPLAKANTGELFF. The chain is encoded by TRBV19 joined to TRBJ2-2; a weak D assignment points to TRBD2 (6 bases agree). CDR1 LNHDA and CDR2 SQIVND are derived from the germline V gene (reference sequence). The CDR3 covers 16 residues, taking in both the cysteine and the phenylalanine. Only CDR3 DNA remains: 48 bases, in frame from the first base. The junction shows trimming of 6 bases on V and 2 bases on J, plus 16 bases between the germline ends.